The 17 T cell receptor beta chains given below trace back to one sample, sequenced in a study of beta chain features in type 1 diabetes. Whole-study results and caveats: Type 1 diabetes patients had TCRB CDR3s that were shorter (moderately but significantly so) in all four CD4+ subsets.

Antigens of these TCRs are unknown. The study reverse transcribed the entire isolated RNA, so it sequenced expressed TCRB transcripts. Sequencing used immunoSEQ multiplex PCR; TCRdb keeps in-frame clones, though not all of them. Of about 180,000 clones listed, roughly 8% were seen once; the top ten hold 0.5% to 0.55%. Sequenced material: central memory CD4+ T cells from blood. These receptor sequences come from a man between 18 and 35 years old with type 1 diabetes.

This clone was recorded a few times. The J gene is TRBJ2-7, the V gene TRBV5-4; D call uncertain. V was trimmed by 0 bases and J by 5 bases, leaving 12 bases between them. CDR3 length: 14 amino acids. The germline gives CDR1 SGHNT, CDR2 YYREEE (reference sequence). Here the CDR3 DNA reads TGTGCCAGCAGCTTGGAAACCTCTCGGGACGAGCAGTACTTC. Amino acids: CASSLETSRDEQYF.

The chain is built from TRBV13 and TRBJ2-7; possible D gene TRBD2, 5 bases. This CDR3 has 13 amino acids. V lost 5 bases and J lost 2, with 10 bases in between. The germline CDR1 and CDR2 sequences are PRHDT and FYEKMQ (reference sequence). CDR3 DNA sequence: TGTGCCAGCAGCGCGGGCGAAACCTACGAGCAGTACTTC. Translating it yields CASSAGETYEQYF.

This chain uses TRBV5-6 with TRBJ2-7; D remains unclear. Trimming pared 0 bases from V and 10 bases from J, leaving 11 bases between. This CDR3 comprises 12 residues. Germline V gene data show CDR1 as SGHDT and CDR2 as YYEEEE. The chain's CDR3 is CASSLGRRGQYF. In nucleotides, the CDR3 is TGTGCCAGCAGCTTGGGACGGAGAGGCCAGTACTTC.

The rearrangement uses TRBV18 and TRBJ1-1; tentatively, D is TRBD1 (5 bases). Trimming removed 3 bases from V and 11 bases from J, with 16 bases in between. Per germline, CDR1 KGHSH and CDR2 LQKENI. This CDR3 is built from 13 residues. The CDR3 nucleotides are TGTGCCAGCTCACCCCAACCGGTCTCAGGGGCTTTCTTT. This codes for CASSPQPVSGAFF.

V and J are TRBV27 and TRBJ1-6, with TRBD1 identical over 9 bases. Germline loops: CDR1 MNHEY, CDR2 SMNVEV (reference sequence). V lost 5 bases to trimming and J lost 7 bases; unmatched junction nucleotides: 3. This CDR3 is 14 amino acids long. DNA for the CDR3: TGTGCCAGCAGTCCGGGACAGGGCAATTCACCCCTCCACTTT. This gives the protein CASSPGQGNSPLHF.

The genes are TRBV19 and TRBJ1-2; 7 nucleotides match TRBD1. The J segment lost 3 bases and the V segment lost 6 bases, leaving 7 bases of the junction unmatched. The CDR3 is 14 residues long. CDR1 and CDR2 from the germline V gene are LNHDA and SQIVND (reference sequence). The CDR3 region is CASSTWTGDYGYTF. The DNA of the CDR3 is TGTGCCAGTAGCACCTGGACAGGAGACTATGGCTACACCTTC.

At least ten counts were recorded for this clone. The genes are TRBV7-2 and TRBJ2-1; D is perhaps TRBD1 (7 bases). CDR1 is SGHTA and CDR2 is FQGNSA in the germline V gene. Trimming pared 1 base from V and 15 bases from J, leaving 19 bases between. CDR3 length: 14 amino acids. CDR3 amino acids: CASSLEGAGRTWFF. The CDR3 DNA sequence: TGTGCCAGCAGCTTAGAGGGGGCGGGGCGTACGTGGTTCTTC.

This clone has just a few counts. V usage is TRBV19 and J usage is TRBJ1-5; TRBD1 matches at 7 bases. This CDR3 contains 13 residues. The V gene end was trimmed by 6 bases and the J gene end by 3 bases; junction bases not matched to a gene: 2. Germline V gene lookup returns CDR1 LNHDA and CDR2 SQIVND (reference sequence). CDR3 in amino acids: CASSGTANQPQHF. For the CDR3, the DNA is TGTGCCAGTAGCGGGACAGCCAATCAGCCCCAGCATTTT.

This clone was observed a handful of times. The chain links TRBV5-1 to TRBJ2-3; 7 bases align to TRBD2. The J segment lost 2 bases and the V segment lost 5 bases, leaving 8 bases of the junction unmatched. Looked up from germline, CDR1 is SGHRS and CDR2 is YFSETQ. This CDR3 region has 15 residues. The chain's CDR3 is CASRFAGESTDTQYF. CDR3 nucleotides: TGCGCCAGCAGATTCGCGGGGGAATCCACAGATACGCAGTATTTT.

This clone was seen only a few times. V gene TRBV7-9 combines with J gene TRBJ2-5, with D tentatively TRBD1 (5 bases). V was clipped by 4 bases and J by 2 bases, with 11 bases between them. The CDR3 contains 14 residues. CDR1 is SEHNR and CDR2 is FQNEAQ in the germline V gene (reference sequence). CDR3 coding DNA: TGTGCCAGCAGCTGGGGTCAGGGACAAGAGACCCAGTACTTC. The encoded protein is CASSWGQGQETQYF.

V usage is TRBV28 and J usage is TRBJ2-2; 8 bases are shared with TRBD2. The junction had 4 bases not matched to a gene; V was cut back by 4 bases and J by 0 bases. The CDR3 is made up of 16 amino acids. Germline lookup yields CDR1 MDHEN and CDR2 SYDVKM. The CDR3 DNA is TGTGCCAGCAGTTCAGCGGGACTAGCGAACACCGGGGAGCTGTTTTTT. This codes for CASSSAGLANTGELFF.

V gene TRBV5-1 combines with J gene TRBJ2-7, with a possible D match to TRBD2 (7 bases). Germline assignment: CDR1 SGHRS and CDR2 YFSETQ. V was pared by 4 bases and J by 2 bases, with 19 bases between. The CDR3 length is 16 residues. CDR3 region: CASSPGSAGAAYEQYF. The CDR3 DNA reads TGCGCCAGCAGCCCCGGGAGTGCGGGGGCCGCCTACGAGCAGTACTTC.

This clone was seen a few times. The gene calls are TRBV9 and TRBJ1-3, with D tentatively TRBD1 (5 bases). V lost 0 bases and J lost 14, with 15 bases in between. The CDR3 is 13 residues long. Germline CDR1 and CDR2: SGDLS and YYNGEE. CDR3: CASSVDKGERLYF. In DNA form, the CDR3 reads TGTGCCAGCAGCGTAGATAAAGGGGAACGGTTATATTTT.

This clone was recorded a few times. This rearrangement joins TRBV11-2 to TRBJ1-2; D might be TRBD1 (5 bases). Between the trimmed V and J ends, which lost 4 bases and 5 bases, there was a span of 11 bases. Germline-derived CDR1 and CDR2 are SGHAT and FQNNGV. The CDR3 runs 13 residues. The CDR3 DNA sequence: TGTGCCAGCAGCTCTAGGGAGGGGTATGGCTACACCTTC. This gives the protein CASSSREGYGYTF.

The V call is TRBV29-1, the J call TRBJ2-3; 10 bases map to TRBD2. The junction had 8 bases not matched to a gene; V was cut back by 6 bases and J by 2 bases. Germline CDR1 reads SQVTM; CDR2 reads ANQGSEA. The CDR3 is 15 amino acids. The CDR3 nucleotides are TGCAGCGTCACCTCCGGACTAGCGGCCACAGATACGCAGTATTTT. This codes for CSVTSGLAATDTQYF.

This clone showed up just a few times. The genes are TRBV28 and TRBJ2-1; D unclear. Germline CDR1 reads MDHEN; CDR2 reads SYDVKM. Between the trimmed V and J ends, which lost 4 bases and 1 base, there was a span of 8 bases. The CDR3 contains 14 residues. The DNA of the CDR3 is TGTGCCAGCAGTTGGGCCACTTCCTACAATGAGCAGTTCTTC. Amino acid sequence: CASSWATSYNEQFF.

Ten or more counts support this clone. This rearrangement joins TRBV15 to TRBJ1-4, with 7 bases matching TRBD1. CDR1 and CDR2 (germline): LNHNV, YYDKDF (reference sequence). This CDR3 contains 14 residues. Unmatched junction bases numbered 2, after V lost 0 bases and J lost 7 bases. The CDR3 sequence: CATSRDRGSEKLFF. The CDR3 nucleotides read TGTGCCACCAGCAGAGACAGGGGGAGTGAAAAACTGTTTTTT.